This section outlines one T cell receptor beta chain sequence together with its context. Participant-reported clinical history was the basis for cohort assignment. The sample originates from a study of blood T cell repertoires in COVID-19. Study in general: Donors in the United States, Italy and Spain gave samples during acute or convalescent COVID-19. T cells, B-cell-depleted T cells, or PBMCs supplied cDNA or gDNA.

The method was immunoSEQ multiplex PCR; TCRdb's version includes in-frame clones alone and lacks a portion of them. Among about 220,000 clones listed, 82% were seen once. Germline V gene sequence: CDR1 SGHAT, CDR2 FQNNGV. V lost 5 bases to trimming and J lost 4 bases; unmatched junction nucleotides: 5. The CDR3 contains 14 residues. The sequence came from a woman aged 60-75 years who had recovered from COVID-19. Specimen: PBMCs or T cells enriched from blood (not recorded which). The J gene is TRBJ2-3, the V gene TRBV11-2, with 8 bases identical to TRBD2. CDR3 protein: CASSPGGPADTQYF. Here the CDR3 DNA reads TGTGCCAGCAGCCCGGGGGGGCCCGCAGATACGCAGTATTTT. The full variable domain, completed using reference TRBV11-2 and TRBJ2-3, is EAGVAQSPRYKIIEKRQSVAFWCNPISGHATLYWYQQILGQGPKLLIQFQNNGVVDDSQLPKDRFSAERLKGVDSTLKIQPAKLEDSAVYLCASSPGGPADTQYFGPGTRLTVL.